The present T cell receptor beta chain was sequenced within a study of blood T cell repertoires in COVID-19. Study at large: Samples came from the United States, Italy and Spain, spanning acute and convalescent COVID-19.

TCRdb keeps only in-frame clones here, not all; method: immunoSEQ multiplex PCR. The sample holds roughly 78,000 clones, roughly 80% seen once. The CDR3 extends over 16 amino acids. After removal of 1 base from V and 3 bases from J, the junction contained 4 bases not matched to a gene. Germline V CDR1 and CDR2: LGHDT, YNNKEL (reference sequence). The Seattle patients joined while their infection was active and were tracked longitudinally afterward. The sequence derives from a middle-aged man with COVID-19, enrolled during active disease. The gene calls are TRBV3-1 (or the pseudogene TRBV3-2) and TRBJ2-3, with TRBD1 identical over 10 bases. The sample consisted of peripheral blood. The CDR3 is CASSQAPGQGTDTQYF. The CDR3 DNA follows: TGTGCCAGCAGCCAAGCACCGGGACAGGGGACAGATACGCAGTATTTT.